One T cell receptor gamma chain is described in this entry. The antigen it recognizes is unknown. No much larger clone exists at a distance of one base, and base qualities are not known. RNA extraction was performed with the RNeasy mini kit, and reverse transcription was done with Superscript III. CDR3 amplicons were produced by multiplex PCR using pooled V-gene forward primers and a constant-region reverse primer with Illumina adaptor overhangs. Amplicons were gel-purified, then indexed with Nextera index primers over eight extra PCR cycles and purified with AMPure XP beads. Sequencing of libraries was performed on an Illumina MiSeq using paired-end 250 bp reads, dual indexing and a roughly 20% PhiX spike-in. Per the source publication's procedure: Read quality was checked with FastQC, and TRG read pairs were merged using ea-utils fastq-join. Sequences were annotated with IMGT/HighV-QUEST, keeping only productive sequences with unambiguous V-gene assignment; clonotypes were defined by identical CDR3 sequence. Downstream analysis used VDJtools 1.1.1, tcR 2.2.3, Treemap and vegan Shannon diversity in R 3.4.4. Identical DNA sequences were merged into single rows after TCRdb reprocessed the public reads with CATT. The authors' filters were not applied to this entry. Counted in this sample were about 36,000 gamma-chain clones; around 20% of them appeared once. The ten largest clones capture 1.5% to 2% of the sample.

This sample was included in a study of Vδ1+ human thymocytes (dated by TCRdb to 2016 to 2018). Study-level background: As a data resource, the study described the mRNA-level TRG and TRD CDR3 repertoires of highly purified Vdelta1+ thymocytes obtained from young children. Validation of the multiplex-based CDR3 amplicon strategy against 5'RACE-based CDR3 amplicon generation methods had been performed previously.

Thymic samples were depleted of alphabeta T cells, then CD3+ TCRVdelta1+ TCRVdelta2- thymocytes were FACS-sorted. The purity of the sorted Vdelta1+ thymocytes was between roughly 98% and 99.6%. The thymic specimens were obtained from several paediatric patients who were undergoing corrective cardiac surgery and ranged in age from roughly 5 days to 15 months. The thymic tissue was dispersed, and mononuclear cells were isolated using a Histopaque-1077 density gradient. Staining used anti-TCRVdelta1 clone TS8.2, anti-TCRVdelta2 clone B6, anti-CD3 clone HIT3a and anti-TCRalphabeta clone IP26 antibodies. CDR1 is given as EGSNGY and CDR2 as YDSYNSKV, both from the germline V gene. Relative to germline, V is missing 9 bases and J is missing 0 bases, with 10 bases of the junction outside any gene match. The CDR3 sequence holds 15 residues, the cysteine and phenylalanine included. Just the 45-base CDR3 DNA is kept, in frame starting at base 1.

The paper's findings and limits, for the study overall: The use of highly purified populations and single-cell validation was advised by the authors, since misinterpretation of bulk repertoire data could be caused by unexpected Vdelta2 sequences. Donors shared many TRG clonotypes (up to roughly 6.9x10^3), but TRD repertoires were essentially private, with at most 116 shared. Because no clustering by age or sex was observed, donors were not stratified by these variables in the analyses. Unlike the oligoclonal repertoires in peripheral blood, the thymic TRG and TRD repertoires appeared highly polyclonal, with Gaussian CDR3 length distributions. Around 20% of thymic TRD sequences were found to be Vdelta2 (and few were Vdelta3) despite high sort purity, in contrast to peripheral blood Vdelta1+ controls.

This TCR was sampled from a girl in the first two years of life who had congenital heart surgery. The chain links TRGV2 with TRGJP1. The material sequenced was Vdelta1+ gamma-delta thymocytes from the thymus. The cell subset or site label corresponds to: FACS-sorted CD3+ TCRalphabeta- TCRVdelta1+ TCRVdelta2- thymocytes. The CDR3 protein is CATDTVYTTGWFKIF. The DNA reads TGTGCCACCGACACCGTCTATACCACTGGTTGGTTCAAGATATTT.